These 13 T cell receptor beta chains were sequenced from one sample in a study of molecular identifiers for immune sequencing clone quantification (dated by TCRdb to 2017 to 2018). Library preparation employed PCR. Sequencing relied on an Illumina HiSeq 4000. TCRdb itself trimmed the public reads at Q25 with fastp, ran MiXCR and retained productive beta chains. Identical CDR3 proteins give one entry, which carries the most common genes and DNA. This sample is represented by more than 50,000 distinct CDR3 sequences; about 19% of them were singletons. The leading ten clones occupy more than 1.4% of the sample. The sequenced sample consisted of naive CD8+ T cells from blood, with Jurkat cell RNA spiked in. The cell subset or site label, as the study defines it: FACS-sorted CD8+CD4-CCR7+CD45RA+ naive T cells. The receptor source for this set is a human donor in good health. Some libraries in this study had Jurkat cell RNA spiked in.

In its sample, this clonotype was seen many times. CDR3: CASSPTTGGQETQYF. CDR3 coding DNA: TGTGCCAGCAGCCCCACGACAGGGGGCCAAGAGACCCAGTACTTC. J is TRBJ2-5 and V is TRBV11-2; 9 bases are a match to TRBD1. After removal of 5 bases from V and 1 base from J, the junction contained 5 bases not matched to a gene. The CDR3 runs to 15 residues. From germline, CDR1 is SGHAT and CDR2 FQNNGV.

A remark on this clonotype: A read error may account for a junction end that differs from germline. This chain uses TRBV10-2 with TRBJ2-1, with a tentative D call TRBD2 (5 bases). Germline CDR1 WSHSY, CDR2 SAAADI. The length of the CDR3 is 14 residues. DNA of the CDR3: TGCGCCAGCAAAGCGGATAATACCTACAATGAGCAGTCCTTC. This sequence encodes CASKADNTYNEQSF.

This clonotype was counted many times. The rearrangement joins TRBV4-2 to TRBJ2-7, with unresolved D. Per germline, CDR1 LGHNA and CDR2 YNFKEQ. The CDR3 contains 13 residues. V was trimmed by 5 bases and J by 4 bases, leaving 12 bases between them. In DNA, the CDR3 is TGTGCCAGCAGCGAAGGGCACTCATACGAGCAGTACTTC. It is translated as CASSEGHSYEQYF.

The V gene is TRBV6-2 or TRBV6-3, the J gene TRBJ2-1; 7 bases fit TRBD2. The J segment lost 3 bases and the V segment lost 0 bases, leaving 11 bases of the junction unmatched. This CDR3 has 18 amino acids. The germline CDR1 and CDR2 sequences are MNHEY and SVGEGT. The CDR3 sequence: CASSYSIWWGGDYNEQFF. CDR3 coding DNA: TGTGCCAGCAGTTACTCGATTTGGTGGGGGGGGGACTACAATGAGCAGTTCTTC.

This clonotype has only a few counts. The chain has TRBV7-9 and TRBJ2-7; unclear D gene. CDR3 size: 12 residues. The germline V and J ends were trimmed by 2 bases and 4 bases, with 6 bases remaining between them. Germline V lookup: CDR1 SEHNR, CDR2 FQNEAQ (reference sequence). For the CDR3, the DNA is TGTGCCAGCAGCTTACCCACTTACGAGCAGTACTTC. Its translation: CASSLPTYEQYF.

This clonotype was detected many times. V gene TRBV20-1 combines with J gene TRBJ1-1, with D hard to call. The CDR3 spans 14 residues. CDR1 is DFQATT and CDR2 is SNEGSKA in the germline V gene (reference sequence). Trimming removed 5 bases at V and 4 bases at J, with 17 bases between. CDR3 in amino acids: CSAPMSHWSTEAFF. The CDR3 coding sequence is TGCAGTGCTCCGATGTCTCACTGGAGCACTGAAGCTTTCTTT.

In its sample, this clonotype was seen many times. V is TRBV18 and J is TRBJ1-6, with D tentatively TRBD1 (5 bases). The CDR3 loop spans 14 amino acids. The V end lost 5 bases, the J end lost 10 bases, and 15 bases lay between the germline ends. Germline CDR1 KGHSH, CDR2 LQKENI. This chain's CDR3 is CASSDSGIRSPLHF. The CDR3 DNA sequence: TGTGCCAGCTCAGACTCAGGGATTCGATCACCCCTCCACTTT.

There are a few counts of this clonotype. The V gene is TRBV10-3, the J gene TRBJ2-3; the D gene is possibly TRBD2 (6 bases). Trimming removed 4 bases from V and 1 base from J, with 15 bases in between. This CDR3 contains 16 residues. CDR1 is ENHRY, CDR2 SYGVKD, per germline. This CDR3 is CAISATSNMGTDTQYF. The DNA of the CDR3 is TGTGCCATCAGTGCGACTAGTAATATGGGCACAGATACGCAGTATTTT.

Concerning this clonotype itself: One end of the junction is discordant with germline, which a read error may explain. DNA of the CDR3: TGCAGTGCTAGAGTGGGCGGGACGGGGTGGGACACCGGGGAGCTGTTTTTC. This sequence encodes CSARVGGTGWDTGELFF. The chain links TRBV20-1 to TRBJ2-2; D may be TRBD1 or TRBD2 (6 bases each). The germline V gene encodes CDR1 DFQATT and CDR2 SNEGSKA (reference sequence). This CDR3 has 17 amino acids.

This clonotype was observed a single time. A much larger clone is a single base away; this may be a read error. V is TRBV28 and J is TRBJ2-7; the D gene is possibly TRBD1 (6 bases). CDR1 and CDR2 (germline): MDHEN, SYDVKM. There are 14 residues in the CDR3. The CDR3, as DNA: TGTGCCAGCAGCGGGGACACCCGCTCCTACGTGCAGTACTTC. Translated: CASSGDTRSYVQYF. The variable domain in full, with the rest retrieved from reference TRBV28 and TRBJ2-7, is DVKVTQSSRYLVKRTGEKVFLECVQDMDHENMFWYRQDPGLGLRLIYFSYDVKMKEKGDIPEGYSVSREKKERFSLILESASTNQTSMYLCASSGDTRSYVQYFGPGTRLTVT.

Of note for this clonotype: This sequence may be a read error, since a much larger clone differs from it by one base. The CDR3 nucleotides read TGCGCCAGCAGCTGGGTTAGCGGGAGCATCTACGAGCAGTACTTC. This encodes CASSWVSGSIYEQYF. The rearrangement links TRBV5-1 to TRBJ2-7, with 9 bases that match TRBD2. Trimming took 3 bases from V and 3 from J; bases not matched to a gene: 7. Germline CDR1 reads SGHRS; CDR2 reads YFSETQ. The CDR3 covers 15 residues. Filled out from reference TRBV5-1 and TRBJ2-7, the complete variable domain reads KAGVTQTPRYLIKTRGQQVTLSCSPISGHRSVSWYQQTPGQGLQFLFEYFSETQRNKGNFPGRFSGRQFSNSRSEMNVSTLELGDSALYLCASSWVSGSIYEQYFGPGTRLTVT.

A word on this clonotype: This sequence may be a read error, since a much larger clone differs from it by one base. The gene calls are TRBV7-2 and TRBJ2-7; no clear D gene. The CDR3 extends over 14 amino acids. V was clipped by 1 base and J by 3 bases, with 10 bases between them. Germline V gives CDR1 SGHTA, CDR2 FQGNSA. The CDR3 sequence is CTSSLGLIIYEQYF. CDR3 DNA: TGTACCAGCAGCTTAGGGCTAATCATCTACGAGCAGTACTTC.

This clonotype was recorded at least ten times. V and J are TRBV12-3 or TRBV12-4 and TRBJ2-3; TRBD1 matches 7 bases. CDR3 length: 13 residues. Trimming removed 7 bases from V and 1 base from J; junction bases left unmatched: 2. The DNA of the CDR3 is TGTGCCAGCAATCAGGGGGGCACAGATACGCAGTATTTT. The encoded protein is CASNQGGTDTQYF.